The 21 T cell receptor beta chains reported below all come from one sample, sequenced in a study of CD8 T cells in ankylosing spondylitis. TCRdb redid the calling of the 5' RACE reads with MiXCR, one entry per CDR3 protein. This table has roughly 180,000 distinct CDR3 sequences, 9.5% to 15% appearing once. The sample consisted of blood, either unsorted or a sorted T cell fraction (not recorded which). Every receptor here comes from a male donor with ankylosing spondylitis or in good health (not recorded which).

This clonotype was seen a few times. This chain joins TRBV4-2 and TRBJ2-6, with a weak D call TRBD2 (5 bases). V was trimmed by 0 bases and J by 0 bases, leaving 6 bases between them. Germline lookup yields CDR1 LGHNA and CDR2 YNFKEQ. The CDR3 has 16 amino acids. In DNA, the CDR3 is TGTGCCAGCAGCCAAGATGGGAGCTCTGGGGCCAACGTCCTGACTTTC. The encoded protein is CASSQDGSSGANVLTF.

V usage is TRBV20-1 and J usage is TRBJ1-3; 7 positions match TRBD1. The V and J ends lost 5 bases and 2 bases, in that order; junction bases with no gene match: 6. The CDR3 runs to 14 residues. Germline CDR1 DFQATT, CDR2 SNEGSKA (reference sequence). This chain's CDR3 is CSAPDTGAGNTIYF. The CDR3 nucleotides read TGCAGTGCTCCCGATACAGGGGCTGGAAACACCATATATTTT.

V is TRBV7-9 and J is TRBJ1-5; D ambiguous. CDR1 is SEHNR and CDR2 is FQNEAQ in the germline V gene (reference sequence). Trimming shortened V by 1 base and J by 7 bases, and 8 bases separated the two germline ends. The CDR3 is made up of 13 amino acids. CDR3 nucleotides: TGTGCCAGCAGCTTAGACGGGTGGCAGCCCCAGCATTTT. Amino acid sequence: CASSLDGWQPQHF.

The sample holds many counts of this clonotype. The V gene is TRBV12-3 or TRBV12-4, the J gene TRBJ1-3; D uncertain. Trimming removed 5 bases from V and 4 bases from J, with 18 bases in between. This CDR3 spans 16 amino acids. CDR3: CASSRIGRYAGNTIYF. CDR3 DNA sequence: TGTGCCAGCAGTAGAATAGGGCGTTACGCCGGAAACACCATATATTTT.

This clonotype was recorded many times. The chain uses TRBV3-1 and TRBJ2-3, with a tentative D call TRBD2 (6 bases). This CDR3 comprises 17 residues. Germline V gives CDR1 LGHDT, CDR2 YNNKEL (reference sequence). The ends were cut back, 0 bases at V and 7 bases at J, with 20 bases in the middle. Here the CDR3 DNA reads TGTGCCAGCAGCCAAGAAGGCCCCGCGGGGAGGTGGAATACGCAGTATTTT. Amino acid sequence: CASSQEGPAGRWNTQYF.

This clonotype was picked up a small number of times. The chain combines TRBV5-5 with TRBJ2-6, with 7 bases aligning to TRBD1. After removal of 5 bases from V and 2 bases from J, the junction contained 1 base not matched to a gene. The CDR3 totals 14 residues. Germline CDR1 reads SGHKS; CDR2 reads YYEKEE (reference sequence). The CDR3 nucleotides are TGTGCCAGCAGTACAGGGGCTGGGGCCAACGTCCTGACTTTC. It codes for CASSTGAGANVLTF.

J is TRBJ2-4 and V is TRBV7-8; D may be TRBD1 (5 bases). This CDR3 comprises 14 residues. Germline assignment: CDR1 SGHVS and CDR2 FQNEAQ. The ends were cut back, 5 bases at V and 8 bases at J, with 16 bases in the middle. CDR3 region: CASSAGSLGDIQYF. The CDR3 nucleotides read TGTGCCAGCAGCGCCGGGTCCCTAGGGGACATTCAGTACTTC.

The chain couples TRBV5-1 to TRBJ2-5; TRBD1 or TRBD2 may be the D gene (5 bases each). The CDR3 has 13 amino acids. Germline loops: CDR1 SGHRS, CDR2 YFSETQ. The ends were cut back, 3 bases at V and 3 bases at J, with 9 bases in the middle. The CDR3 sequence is CASSSGTEETQYF. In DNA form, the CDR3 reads TGCGCCAGCAGCTCCGGGACCGAAGAGACCCAGTACTTC.

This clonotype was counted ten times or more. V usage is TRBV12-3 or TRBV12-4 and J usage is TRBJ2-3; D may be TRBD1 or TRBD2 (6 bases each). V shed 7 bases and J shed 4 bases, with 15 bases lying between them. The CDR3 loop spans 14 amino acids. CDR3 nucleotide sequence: TGTGCCAGCACTAATGGGGGGCTGGCAGATACGCAGTATTTT. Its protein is CASTNGGLADTQYF.

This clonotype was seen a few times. Written as DNA, the CDR3 is TGCAGCGTTGAGTCGGCCGGGGGCAACTCGCGCGAGCAGTACTTC. Its protein is CSVESAGGNSREQYF. J is TRBJ2-7 and V is TRBV29-1, with D perhaps being TRBD1 or TRBD2 (6 bases each). Germline V CDR1 and CDR2: SQVTM, ANQGSEA. Deletions cut 3 bases from V and 6 bases from J, with 21 bases between. The CDR3 loop spans 15 amino acids.

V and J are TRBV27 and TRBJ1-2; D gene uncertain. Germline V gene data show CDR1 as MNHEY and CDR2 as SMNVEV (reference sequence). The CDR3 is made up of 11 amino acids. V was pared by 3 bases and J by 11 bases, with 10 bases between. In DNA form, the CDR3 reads TGTGCCAGCAGTTTCCTAGGGAGTTACACCTTC. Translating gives CASSFLGSYTF.

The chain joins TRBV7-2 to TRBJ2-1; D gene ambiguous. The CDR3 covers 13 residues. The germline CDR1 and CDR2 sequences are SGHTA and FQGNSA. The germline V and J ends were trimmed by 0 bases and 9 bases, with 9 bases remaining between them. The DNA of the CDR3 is TGTGCCAGCAGCTTAGCGGTCTATGGTGAGCAGTTCTTC. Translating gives CASSLAVYGEQFF.

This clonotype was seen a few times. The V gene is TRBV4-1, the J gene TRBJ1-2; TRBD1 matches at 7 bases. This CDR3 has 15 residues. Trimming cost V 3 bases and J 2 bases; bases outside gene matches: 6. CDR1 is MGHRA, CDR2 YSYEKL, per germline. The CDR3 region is CASSQGDSSNYGYTF. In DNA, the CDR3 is TGCGCCAGCAGCCAGGGGGACAGCTCGAACTATGGCTACACCTTC.

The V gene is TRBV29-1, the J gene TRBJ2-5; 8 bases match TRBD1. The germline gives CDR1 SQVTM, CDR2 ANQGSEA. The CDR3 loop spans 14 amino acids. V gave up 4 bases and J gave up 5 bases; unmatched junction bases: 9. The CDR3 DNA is TGCAGCGTTGTTCCAGATAACAGGGGGGAGACCCAGTACTTC. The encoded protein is CSVVPDNRGETQYF.

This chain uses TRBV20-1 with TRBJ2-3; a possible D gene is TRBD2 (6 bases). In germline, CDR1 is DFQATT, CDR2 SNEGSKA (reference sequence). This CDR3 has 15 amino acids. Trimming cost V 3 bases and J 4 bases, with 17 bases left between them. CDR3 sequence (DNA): TGCAGTGCTAGTACGGGAATCTCGGGGGCAGATACGCAGTATTTT. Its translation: CSASTGISGADTQYF.

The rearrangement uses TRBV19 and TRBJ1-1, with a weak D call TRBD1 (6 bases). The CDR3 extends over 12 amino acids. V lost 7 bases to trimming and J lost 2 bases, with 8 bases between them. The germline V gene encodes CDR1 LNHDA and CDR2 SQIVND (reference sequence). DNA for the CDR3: TGTGCCAGTAAACAGGGAAACACTGAAGCTTTCTTT. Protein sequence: CASKQGNTEAFF. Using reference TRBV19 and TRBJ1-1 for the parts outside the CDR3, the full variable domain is DGGITQSPKYLFRKEGQNVTLSCEQNLNHDAMYWYRQDPGQGLRLIYYSQIVNDFQKGDIAEGYSVSREKKESFPLTVTSAQKNPTAFYLCASKQGNTEAFFGQGTRLTVV.

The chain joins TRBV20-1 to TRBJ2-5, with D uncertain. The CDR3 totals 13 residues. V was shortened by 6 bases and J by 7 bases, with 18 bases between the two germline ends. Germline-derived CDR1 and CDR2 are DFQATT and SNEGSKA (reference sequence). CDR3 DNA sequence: TGCAGTGCAACAGACCCCCTAAGGATGACCCAGTACTTC. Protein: CSATDPLRMTQYF.

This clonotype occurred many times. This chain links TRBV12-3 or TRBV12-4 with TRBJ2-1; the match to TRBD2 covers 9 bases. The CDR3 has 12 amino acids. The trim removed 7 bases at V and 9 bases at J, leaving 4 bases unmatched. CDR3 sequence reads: CASTGTSSEQFF. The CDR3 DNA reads TGTGCCAGCACGGGGACTAGCAGTGAGCAGTTCTTC.

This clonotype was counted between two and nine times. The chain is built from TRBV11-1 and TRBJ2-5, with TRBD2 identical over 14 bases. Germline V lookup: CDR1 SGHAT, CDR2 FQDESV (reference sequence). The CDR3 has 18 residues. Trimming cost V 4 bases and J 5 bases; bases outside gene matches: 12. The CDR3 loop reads CASSSGLAGVWWWETQYF. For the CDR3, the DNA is TGTGCCAGCAGCTCGGGACTAGCGGGAGTATGGTGGTGGGAGACCCAGTACTTC.

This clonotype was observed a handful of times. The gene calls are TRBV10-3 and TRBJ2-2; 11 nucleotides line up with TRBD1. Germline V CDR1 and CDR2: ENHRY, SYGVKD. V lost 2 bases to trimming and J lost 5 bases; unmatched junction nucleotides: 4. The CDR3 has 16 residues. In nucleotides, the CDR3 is TGTGCCATCAGTGAGCCGGACAGGGGGCTTACCGGGGAGCTGTTTTTT. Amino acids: CAISEPDRGLTGELFF.

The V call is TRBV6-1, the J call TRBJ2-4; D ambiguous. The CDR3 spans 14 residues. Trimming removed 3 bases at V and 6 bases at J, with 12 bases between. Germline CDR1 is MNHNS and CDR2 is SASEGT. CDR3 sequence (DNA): TGTGCCAGCAGTGAGTTTAAAGAGCTAAACATTCAGTACTTC. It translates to CASSEFKELNIQYF.